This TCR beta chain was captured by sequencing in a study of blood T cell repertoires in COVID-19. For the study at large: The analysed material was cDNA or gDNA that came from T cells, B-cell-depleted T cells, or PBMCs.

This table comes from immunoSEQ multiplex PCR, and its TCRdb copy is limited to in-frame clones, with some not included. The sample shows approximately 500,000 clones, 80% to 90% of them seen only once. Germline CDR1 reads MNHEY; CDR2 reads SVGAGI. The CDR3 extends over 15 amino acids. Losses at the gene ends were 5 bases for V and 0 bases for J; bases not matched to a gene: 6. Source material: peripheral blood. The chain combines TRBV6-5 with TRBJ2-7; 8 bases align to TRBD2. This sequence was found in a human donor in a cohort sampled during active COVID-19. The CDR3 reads CASSTTSGPSYEQYF. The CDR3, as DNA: TGTGCCAGCAGTACCACTAGCGGCCCCTCCTACGAGCAGTACTTC.